The 16 T cell receptor beta chains given below trace back to one sample, sequenced in a study of PD-L1 blockade in urothelial cancer (dated by TCRdb to about 2017). Library construction relied on the immunoSEQ multiplex PCR assay. The clones in this table, taken by TCRdb from immuneACCESS, are in-frame only. Not every clone is retained; where verified, under half of the shortfall comes from an unresolved V gene, and the cause of the rest is unknown. This sample holds some 50,000 clones; around 85% were observed only once. Roughly 14% of the sample rests with the top ten. The time point tag for this specimen amounts to: pretreatment peripheral blood. The source was PBMCs, collected around atezolizumab (anti-PD-L1) treatment. These receptors came from a woman aged 55-69 years with urothelial cancer.

This clone showed up just a few times. The V and J genes are TRBV28 and TRBJ1-1; D is undetermined. CDR1 and CDR2 from the germline V gene are MDHEN and SYDVKM. The CDR3 sequence is 14 residues long. Trimming stripped 3 bases from V and 1 base from J, with 9 bases between. For the CDR3, the DNA is TGTGCCAGCAGTTTTGATGTGAGGAACACTGAAGCTTTCTTT. Protein product: CASSFDVRNTEAFF.

CDR3 sequence: CASSFTGGPDGYTF. The CDR3 region has the DNA TGTGCCAGCAGCTTCACAGGGGGTCCCGATGGCTACACCTTC. V gene TRBV5-4 combines with J gene TRBJ1-2; 8 positions agree with TRBD1. The junction had 6 bases not matched to a gene; V was cut back by 2 bases and J by 6 bases. The CDR3 loop spans 14 amino acids. The V gene's germline CDR1 is SGHNT and CDR2 YYREEE (reference sequence).

The chain joins TRBV5-1 to TRBJ2-1; 9 bases fit TRBD1. The CDR3 loop spans 15 amino acids. The V segment lost 7 bases and the J segment 4 bases; nucleotides outside the gene matches: 9. Per the germline V gene, CDR1 is SGHRS and CDR2 is YFSETQ. CDR3 in DNA: TGCGCCAGCTTGCTCGGGACAGGGATATACAATGAGCAGTTCTTC. It specifies CASLLGTGIYNEQFF.

As for this clone: No conserved phenylalanine or tryptophan ends this CDR3, so it is likely a read error. The DNA is omitted, as the CDR3 cannot be located on it reliably, and the CDR3 follows TCRdb's listing. This chain connects TRBV7-8 to TRBJ2-2; the D call of TRBD2 is as the table states it, not checked on the DNA. Per the germline V gene, CDR1 is SGHVS and CDR2 is FQNEAQ. From its first to its last residue, the CDR3 has 12 amino acids. This CDR3 reads CASSLDSGAGVY.

This chain links TRBV19 with TRBJ2-5, with 7 nucleotides matching TRBD1. This CDR3 contains 13 residues. V shed 10 bases and J 2 bases; nucleotides not matched to a gene: 7. From germline, CDR1 is LNHDA and CDR2 SQIVND (reference sequence). In DNA form, the CDR3 reads TGTGCCACCTCGGACAGGCCGCAAGAGACCCAGTACTTC. Amino acids: CATSDRPQETQYF.

This clone appeared a few times. The chain recombines TRBV28 with TRBJ2-1, with 7 bases matching TRBD1. This CDR3 region has 15 residues. Germline V gene data show CDR1 as MDHEN and CDR2 as SYDVKM. V dropped 4 bases and J dropped 5; count of bases not matched to a gene: 8. CDR3: CASSYRQGRNNEQFF. In nucleotides, the CDR3 is TGTGCCAGCAGTTATCGACAGGGTAGGAACAATGAGCAGTTCTTC.

The gene calls are TRBV28 and TRBJ1-4, with a tentative D call TRBD1 (5 bases). V was trimmed by 3 bases and J by 7 bases, leaving 9 bases between them. CDR3 length: 13 amino acids. Germline CDR1 and CDR2: MDHEN and SYDVKM. The CDR3 DNA follows: TGTGCCAGCAGTTTGGGGCAGGCTGAAAAACTGTTTTTT. Amino acid sequence: CASSLGQAEKLFF.

The genes are TRBV10-3 and TRBJ2-7, with D unresolved. The CDR3 length is 16 residues. Germline V lookup: CDR1 ENHRY, CDR2 SYGVKD. Trimming cost V 8 bases and J 3 bases, with 23 bases left between them. The CDR3 is CAIGGDSSMLGYEQYF. In DNA form, the CDR3 reads TGTGCCATCGGTGGTGATAGCTCTATGTTAGGCTACGAGCAGTACTTC.

The J gene is TRBJ1-1, the V gene TRBV15; D not certain. The CDR3 runs 13 residues. Germline V gene data show CDR1 as LNHNV and CDR2 as YYDKDF (reference sequence). V was cut by 1 base and J by 2 bases, with 5 bases left in between. The CDR3 nucleotides are TGTGCCACCAGCAGAGGAGTAAACACTGAAGCTTTCTTT. This gives the protein CATSRGVNTEAFF.

The chain carries TRBV2 and TRBJ2-5; 11 bases map to TRBD2. The CDR3 totals 14 residues. J lost 2 bases, V lost 8 bases, and 4 bases had no gene match. The germline V gene has CDR1 SNHLY and CDR2 FYNNEI. CDR3 region: CASRLAGGQETQYF. The CDR3 bases are TGTGCCAGCCGGCTAGCGGGAGGACAAGAGACCCAGTACTTC.

The gene calls are TRBV29-1 and TRBJ2-1; perhaps TRBD1 as D (6 bases). V lost 4 bases, J lost 7 bases, and 14 bases lay in between. The CDR3 runs to 13 residues. From germline, CDR1 is SQVTM and CDR2 ANQGSEA. The DNA for the CDR3 is TGCAGCGTTGGGTTCCCACAGGGTAATGAGCAGTTCTTC. It encodes CSVGFPQGNEQFF.

The V call is TRBV4-1, the J call TRBJ1-2, with D hard to call. Trimming took 0 bases from V and 7 from J, leaving 12 bases between them. There are 14 residues in the CDR3. The V gene's germline CDR1 is MGHRA and CDR2 YSYEKL. CDR3 bases: TGCGCCAGCAGCCAAGATGGGCGGGTCAGTGGCTACACCTTC. Residues: CASSQDGRVSGYTF.

The rearrangement joins TRBV28 to TRBJ1-1; 8 positions agree with TRBD1. CDR3 length: 15 amino acids. Germline lookup yields CDR1 MDHEN and CDR2 SYDVKM. V trimming: 3 bases; J trimming: 4 bases; junction bases outside the gene matches: 7. The CDR3 sequence is CASSFLGQGGTEAFF. The CDR3 DNA reads as TGTGCCAGCAGTTTTCTCGGACAGGGTGGCACTGAAGCTTTCTTT.

The rearrangement joins TRBV5-1 to TRBJ2-1; 8 bases line up with TRBD1. Germline values: CDR1 SGHRS, CDR2 YFSETQ. CDR3 size: 16 residues. V gave up 3 bases and J gave up 4 bases; unmatched junction bases: 9. The CDR3 sequence is CASSSTPGTGYNEQFF. DNA for the CDR3: TGCGCCAGCAGCTCAACCCCCGGGACAGGATACAATGAGCAGTTCTTC.

This clone was observed once. This chain uses TRBV11-2 with TRBJ2-1, with TRBD1 identical over 7 bases. The CDR3 has 17 amino acids. Germline trimming cut 5 bases from V and 5 bases from J; bases unmatched to any gene: 15. Germline CDR1 is SGHAT and CDR2 is FQNNGV. This CDR3 reads CASSQIQGGAPNNEQFF. The DNA for the CDR3 is TGTGCCAGCAGCCAGATTCAAGGGGGCGCCCCAAACAATGAGCAGTTCTTC.

Here the CDR3 reads CASSTKFRTGGGGYTF. CDR3 bases: TGTGCCAGCAGTACTAAATTCCGGACAGGAGGGGGAGGCTACACCTTC. This rearrangement joins TRBV28 to TRBJ1-2, with TRBD1 matching over 7 bases. This CDR3 is 16 amino acids long. Germline V gene sequence: CDR1 MDHEN, CDR2 SYDVKM. Unmatched junction bases numbered 17, after V lost 5 bases and J lost 8 bases.